This T cell receptor (beta chain) was recorded in a study of early T cells in non-severe SARS-CoV-2 infection. Overall study context: Chains were not paired, and sequencing was done on bulk RNA from unsorted whole blood.

Looked up from germline, CDR1 is DFQATT and CDR2 is SNEGSKA (reference sequence). The CDR3 sequence is 14 residues long. Trimming took off 7 bases at V and 8 bases at J, with 20 bases between the two ends. Unique molecular identifiers were added to individual cDNA molecules. TCRdb used MiXCR to reprocess the 5' RACE reads, holding one entry per CDR3 protein. The data show approximately 52,000 distinct CDR3 sequences, 8% to 10% seen once. There are a few counts of this clonotype. Its antigen is unknown. Study results and caveats: Missing private and CD4 specificities, VDJdb matching favored anti-spike CD8 responses.

The specimen sequenced was whole blood. This chain joins TRBV20-1 and TRBJ1-4; D is perhaps TRBD1 (5 bases). The receptor was isolated from an adult who was a healthcare worker with PCR-confirmed SARS-CoV-2 infection or an uninfected control (not recorded which). The CDR3 here is CSVEVRGEDEKLFF. The CDR3 nucleotides are TGCAGTGTGGAGGTTCGGGGGGAGGACGAAAAACTGTTTTTT.